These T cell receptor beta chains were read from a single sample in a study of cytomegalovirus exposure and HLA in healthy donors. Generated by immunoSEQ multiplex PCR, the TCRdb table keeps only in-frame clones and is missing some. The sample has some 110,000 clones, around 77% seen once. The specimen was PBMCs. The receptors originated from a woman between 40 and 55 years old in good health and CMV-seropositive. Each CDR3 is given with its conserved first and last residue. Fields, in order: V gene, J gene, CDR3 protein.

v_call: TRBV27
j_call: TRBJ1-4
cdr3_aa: CASSPPGQGWEKLFF

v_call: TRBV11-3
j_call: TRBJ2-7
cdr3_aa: CASSLMQSYEQYF

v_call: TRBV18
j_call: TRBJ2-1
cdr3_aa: CASSTTPGLAGGPNEQFF

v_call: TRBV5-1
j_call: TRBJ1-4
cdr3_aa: CASSWRDSYATNEKLFF

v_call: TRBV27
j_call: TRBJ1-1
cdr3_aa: CASSHRAASTEAFF

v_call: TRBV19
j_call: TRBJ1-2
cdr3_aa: CASFTGVYGYTF

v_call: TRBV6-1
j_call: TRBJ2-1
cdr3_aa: CASSELGSSYNEQFF

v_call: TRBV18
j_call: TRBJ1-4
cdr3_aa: CASSPDDSINEKLFF

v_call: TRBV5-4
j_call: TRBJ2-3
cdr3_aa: CASSLWLDITDTQYF

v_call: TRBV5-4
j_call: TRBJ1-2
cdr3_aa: CASSPDRAGGYTF

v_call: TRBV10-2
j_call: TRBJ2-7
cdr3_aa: CASSEDLGLYEQYF

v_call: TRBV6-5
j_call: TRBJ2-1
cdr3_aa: CASSYDGGYNEQFF

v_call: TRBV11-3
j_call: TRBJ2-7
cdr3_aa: CASSLLQGPLYEQYF

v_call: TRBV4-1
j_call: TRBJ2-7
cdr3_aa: CASSRTGDYEQYF

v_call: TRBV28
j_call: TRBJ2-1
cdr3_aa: CASSFVRGRLGKQFF

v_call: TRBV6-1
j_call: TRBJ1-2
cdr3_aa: CASINTNYGYTF

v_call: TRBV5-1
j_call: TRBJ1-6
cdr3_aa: CASSLAPGSYNSPLHF

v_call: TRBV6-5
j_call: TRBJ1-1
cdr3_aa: CASSYSRQKGNTEAFF

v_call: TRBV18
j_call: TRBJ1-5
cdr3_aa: CASSLLVGYQPQHF

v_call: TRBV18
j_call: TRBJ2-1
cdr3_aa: CASSLSGSLINEQFF

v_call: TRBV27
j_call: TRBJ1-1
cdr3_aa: CASSSPQGPTEAFF

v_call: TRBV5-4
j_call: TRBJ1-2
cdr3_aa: CASSLDTGYNYGYTF

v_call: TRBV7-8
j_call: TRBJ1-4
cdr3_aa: CASGGGPNEKLFF

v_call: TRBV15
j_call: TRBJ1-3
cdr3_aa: CATSRGLEIGNTIYF

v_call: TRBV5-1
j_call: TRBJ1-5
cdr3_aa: CASSPTGSNQPQHF

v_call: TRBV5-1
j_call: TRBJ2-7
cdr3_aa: CASRRTSGTYEQYF

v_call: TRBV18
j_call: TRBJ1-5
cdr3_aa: CASSPPGGRQPQHF

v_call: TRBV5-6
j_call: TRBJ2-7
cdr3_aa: CASSLGQGASGYEQYF

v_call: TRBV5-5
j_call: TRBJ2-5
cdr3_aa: CASSSQRSQIQETQYF

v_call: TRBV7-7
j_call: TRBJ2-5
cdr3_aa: CASSLGGAQYF

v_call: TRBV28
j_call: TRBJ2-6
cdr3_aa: CASSLDDFFSGANVLTF

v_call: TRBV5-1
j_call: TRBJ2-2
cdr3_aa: CASSPIAGDTGELFF

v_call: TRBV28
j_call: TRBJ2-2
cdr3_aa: CASSDLDRNTGELFF

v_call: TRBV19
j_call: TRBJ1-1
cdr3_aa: CASSFSDPGGWTEAFF

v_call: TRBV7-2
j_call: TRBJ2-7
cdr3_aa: CASSLEGGWSPRPYEQYF

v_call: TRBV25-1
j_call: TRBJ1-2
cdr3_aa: CATERNYGYTF